This TCR beta chain emerged from a study of blood T cell repertoires in COVID-19. Overall study: In each case, the material was cDNA or gDNA derived from T cells, B-cell-depleted T cells, or PBMCs.

Authors' methods: From reference gene primer amplification, estimates of nucleated cell counts were derived. Assay used: immunoSEQ multiplex PCR; TCRdb lists only in-frame clones, some missing. That table supplies the V and J calls and clone size; D and trimming were determined from the DNA. The table includes under 200,000 clones, around 82% detected once. In germline, CDR1 is MRHNA, CDR2 SNTAGT. Losses at the gene ends were 5 bases for V and 2 bases for J; bases not matched to a gene: 1. The CDR3 contains 13 residues. The origin of this receptor is a woman of 80 years or more with acute or convalescent COVID-19. The source material was peripheral blood. The chain couples TRBV6-4 to TRBJ1-1; 8 bases map to TRBD1. Written as DNA, the CDR3 is TGTGCCAGCAGTACAGGGGGAAACACTGAAGCTTTCTTT. This codes for CASSTGGNTEAFF.